The clone carrying this T cell receptor (beta chain) was observed once. Its antigen is not known. The data stem from a study of shared clonotypes between healthy human individuals. On the study more broadly: Donors consisted of a couple of women and three men between 18 and 49.

Study-wide results and limits: Richness estimates generally favored naive over memory subsets.

The authors split each subset's genomic DNA evenly across several immunoSEQ plates. Assay: immunoSEQ multiplex PCR; the TCRdb copy retains only in-frame clones and omits some. There are about a million clones in the sample; approximately 75% occur only once, and approximately 0.9% lies in the top ten. This CDR3 has 16 amino acids. Germline CDR1 and CDR2: LGHNA and YNFKEQ. Losses at the gene ends were 4 bases for V and 4 bases for J; bases not matched to a gene: 9. This clonotype was sampled from a man between 18 and 35 years old in good health. Some clones in this sample may be carry-over from other donors' samples. The J gene is TRBJ1-2, the V gene TRBV4-2; TRBD1 matches 10 bases. Sequencing input: memory CD4+ T cells from PBMCs. Subset reported: CD45RA-negative fraction. CDR3 loop: CASSREGQGRIYGYTF. The CDR3 DNA is TGTGCCAGCAGCCGGGAGGGACAGGGGAGGATCTATGGCTACACCTTC.